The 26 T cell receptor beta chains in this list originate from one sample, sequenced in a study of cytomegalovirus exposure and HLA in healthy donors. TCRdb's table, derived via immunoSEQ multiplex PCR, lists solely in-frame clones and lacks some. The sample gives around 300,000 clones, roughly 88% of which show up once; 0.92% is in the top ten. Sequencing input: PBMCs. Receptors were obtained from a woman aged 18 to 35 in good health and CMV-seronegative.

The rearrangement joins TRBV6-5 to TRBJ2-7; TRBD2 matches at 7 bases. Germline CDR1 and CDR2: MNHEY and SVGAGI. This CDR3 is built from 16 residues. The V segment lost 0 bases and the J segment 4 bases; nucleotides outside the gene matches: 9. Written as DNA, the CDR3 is TGTGCCAGCAGTTACTCGATGGCTAGCGGAAAGTACGAGCAGTACTTC. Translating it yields CASSYSMASGKYEQYF.

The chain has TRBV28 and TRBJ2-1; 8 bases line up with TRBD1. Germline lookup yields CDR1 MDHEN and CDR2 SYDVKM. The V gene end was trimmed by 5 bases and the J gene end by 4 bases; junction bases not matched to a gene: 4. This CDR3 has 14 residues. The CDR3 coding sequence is TGTGCCAGCAGTAGCCGGGACAGGTACAATGAGCAGTTCTTC. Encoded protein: CASSSRDRYNEQFF.

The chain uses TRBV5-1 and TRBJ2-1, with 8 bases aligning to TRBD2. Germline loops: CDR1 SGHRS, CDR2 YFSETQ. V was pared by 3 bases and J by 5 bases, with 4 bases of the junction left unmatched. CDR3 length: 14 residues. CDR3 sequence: CASSWRGLDNEQFF. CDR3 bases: TGCGCCAGCAGCTGGCGGGGACTAGACAATGAGCAGTTCTTC. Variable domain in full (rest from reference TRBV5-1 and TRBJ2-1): KAGVTQTPRYLIKTRGQQVTLSCSPISGHRSVSWYQQTPGQGLQFLFEYFSETQRNKGNFPGRFSGRQFSNSRSEMNVSTLELGDSALYLCASSWRGLDNEQFFGPGTRLTVL.

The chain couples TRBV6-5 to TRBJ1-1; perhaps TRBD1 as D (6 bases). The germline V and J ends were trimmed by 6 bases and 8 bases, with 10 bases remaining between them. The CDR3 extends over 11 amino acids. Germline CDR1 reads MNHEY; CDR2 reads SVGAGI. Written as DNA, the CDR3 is TGTGCCAGCAGGTCCAGGGGCGAAGCTTTCTTT. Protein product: CASRSRGEAFF.

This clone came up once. CDR3 region: CASSRQINQPQHF. The DNA of the CDR3 is TGTGCCAGCAGCAGGCAGATAAATCAGCCCCAGCATTTT. The chain uses TRBV21-1 and TRBJ1-5; TRBD1 is the table's D call, not checked against the DNA. TRBV21-1 is deemed a pseudogene. CDR3 length: 13 amino acids.

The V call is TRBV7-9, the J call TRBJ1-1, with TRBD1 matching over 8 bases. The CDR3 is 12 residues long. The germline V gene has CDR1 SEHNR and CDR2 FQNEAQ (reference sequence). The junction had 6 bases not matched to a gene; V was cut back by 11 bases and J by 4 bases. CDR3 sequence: CALRGQGTEAFF. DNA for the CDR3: TGTGCCCTCAGGGGGCAGGGCACTGAAGCTTTCTTT.

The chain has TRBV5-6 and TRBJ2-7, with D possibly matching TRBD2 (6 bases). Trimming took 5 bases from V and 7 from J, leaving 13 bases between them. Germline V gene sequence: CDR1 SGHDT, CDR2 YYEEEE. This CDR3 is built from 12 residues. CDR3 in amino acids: CASRYGGREQYF. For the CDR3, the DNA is TGTGCCAGCAGATATGGGGGGAGGGAGCAGTACTTC.

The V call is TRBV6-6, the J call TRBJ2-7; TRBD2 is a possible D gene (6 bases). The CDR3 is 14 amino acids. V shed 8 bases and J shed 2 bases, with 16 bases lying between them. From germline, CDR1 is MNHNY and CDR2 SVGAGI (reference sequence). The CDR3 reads CASGPTSLPYEQYF. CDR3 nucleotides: TGTGCCAGCGGGCCGACTAGTCTACCCTACGAGCAGTACTTC.

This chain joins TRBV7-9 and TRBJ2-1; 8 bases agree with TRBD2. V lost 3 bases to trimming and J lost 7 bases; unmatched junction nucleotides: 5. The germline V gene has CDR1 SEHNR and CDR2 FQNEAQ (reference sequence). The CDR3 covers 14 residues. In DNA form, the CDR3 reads TGTGCCAGCAGCTTCAGCGGGAGTGAAAATGAGCAGTTCTTC. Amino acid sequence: CASSFSGSENEQFF.

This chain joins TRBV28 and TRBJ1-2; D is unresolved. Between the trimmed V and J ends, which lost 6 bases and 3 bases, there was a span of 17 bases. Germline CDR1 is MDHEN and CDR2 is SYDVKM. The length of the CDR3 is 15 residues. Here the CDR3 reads CASSSPYGFDYGYTF. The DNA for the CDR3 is TGTGCCAGCAGCTCCCCCTACGGGTTCGACTATGGCTACACCTTC.

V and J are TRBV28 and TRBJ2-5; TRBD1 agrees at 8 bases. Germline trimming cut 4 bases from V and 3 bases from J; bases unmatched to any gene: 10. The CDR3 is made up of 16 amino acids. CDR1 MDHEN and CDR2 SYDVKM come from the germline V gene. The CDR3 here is CASSWTYRGQEETQYF. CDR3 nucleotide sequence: TGTGCCAGCAGTTGGACGTACCGGGGACAGGAAGAGACCCAGTACTTC.

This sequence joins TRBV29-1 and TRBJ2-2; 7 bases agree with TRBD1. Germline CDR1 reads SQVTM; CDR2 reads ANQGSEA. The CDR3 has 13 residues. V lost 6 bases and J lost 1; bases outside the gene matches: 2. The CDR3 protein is CSVNRGNTGELFF. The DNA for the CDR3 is TGCAGCGTCAACAGGGGGAACACCGGGGAGCTGTTTTTT.

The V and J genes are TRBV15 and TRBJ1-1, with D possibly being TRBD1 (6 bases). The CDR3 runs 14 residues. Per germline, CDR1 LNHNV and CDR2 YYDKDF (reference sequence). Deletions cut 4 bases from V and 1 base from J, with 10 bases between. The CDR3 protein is CATSTAGENTEAFF. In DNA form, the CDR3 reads TGTGCCACCAGCACAGCAGGGGAGAACACTGAAGCTTTCTTT. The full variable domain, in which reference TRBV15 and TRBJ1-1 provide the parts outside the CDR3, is DAMVIQNPRYQVTQFGKPVTLSCSQTLNHNVMYWYQQKSSQAPKLLFHYYDKDFNNEADTPDNFQSRRPNTSFCFLDIRSPGLGDTAMYLCATSTAGENTEAFFGQGTRLTVV.

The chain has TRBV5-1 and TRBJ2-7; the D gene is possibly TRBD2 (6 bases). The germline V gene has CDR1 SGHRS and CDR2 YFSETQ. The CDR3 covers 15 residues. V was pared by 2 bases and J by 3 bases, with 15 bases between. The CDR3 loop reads CASSLATGTRYEQYF. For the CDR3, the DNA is TGCGCCAGCAGCTTAGCAACCGGGACTCGCTACGAGCAGTACTTC.

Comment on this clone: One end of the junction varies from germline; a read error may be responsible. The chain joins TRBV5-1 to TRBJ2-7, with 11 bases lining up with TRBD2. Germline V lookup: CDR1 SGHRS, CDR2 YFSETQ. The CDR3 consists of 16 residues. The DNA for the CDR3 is TGCGCCAGCAGCTTGGTAGCGGGAGGGCCCTCCTGCGAGCAGTACTTC. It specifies CASSLVAGGPSCEQYF.

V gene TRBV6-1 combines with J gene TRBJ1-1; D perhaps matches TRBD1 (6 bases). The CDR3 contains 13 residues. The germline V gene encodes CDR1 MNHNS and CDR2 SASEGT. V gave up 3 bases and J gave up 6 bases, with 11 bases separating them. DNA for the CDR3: TGTGCCAGCAGTGATCAGGGGAGGGCTGAAGCTTTCTTT. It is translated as CASSDQGRAEAFF.

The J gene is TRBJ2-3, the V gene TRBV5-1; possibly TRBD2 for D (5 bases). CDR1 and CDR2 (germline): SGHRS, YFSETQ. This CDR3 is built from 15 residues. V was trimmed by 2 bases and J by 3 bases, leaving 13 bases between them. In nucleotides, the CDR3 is TGCGCCAGCAGCTTAGAGGGAAAAAGTACAGATACGCAGTATTTT. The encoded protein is CASSLEGKSTDTQYF.

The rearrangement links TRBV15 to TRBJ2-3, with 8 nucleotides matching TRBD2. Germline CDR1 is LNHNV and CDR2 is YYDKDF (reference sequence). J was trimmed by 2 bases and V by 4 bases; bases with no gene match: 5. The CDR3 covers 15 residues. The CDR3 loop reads CATSNPGGPTDTQYF. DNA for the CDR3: TGTGCCACCAGCAACCCGGGAGGGCCCACAGATACGCAGTATTTT.

CDR3 protein: CASSLDGQRGRGEQYF. Here the CDR3 DNA reads TGTGCCAGCAGCTTGGACGGGCAAAGGGGCAGAGGCGAGCAGTACTTC. This chain links TRBV11-2 with TRBJ2-7; D possibly corresponds to TRBD1 (5 bases). The CDR3 consists of 16 residues. Trimming pared 3 bases from V and 6 bases from J, leaving 21 bases between. Looked up from germline, CDR1 is SGHAT and CDR2 is FQNNGV.

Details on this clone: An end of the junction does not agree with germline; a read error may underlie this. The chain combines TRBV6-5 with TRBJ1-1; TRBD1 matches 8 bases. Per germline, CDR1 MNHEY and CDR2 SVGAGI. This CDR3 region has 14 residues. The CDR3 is CASNYRGMNTEAFF. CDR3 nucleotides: TGTGCCAGCAATTACAGGGGGATGAACACTGAAGCTTTCTTT.

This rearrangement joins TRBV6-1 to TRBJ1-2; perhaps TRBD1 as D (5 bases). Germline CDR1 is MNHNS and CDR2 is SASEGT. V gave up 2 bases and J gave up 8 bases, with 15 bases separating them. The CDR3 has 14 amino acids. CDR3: CASSEREGTWGYTF. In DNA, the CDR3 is TGTGCCAGCAGTGAACGGGAGGGGACTTGGGGCTACACCTTC.

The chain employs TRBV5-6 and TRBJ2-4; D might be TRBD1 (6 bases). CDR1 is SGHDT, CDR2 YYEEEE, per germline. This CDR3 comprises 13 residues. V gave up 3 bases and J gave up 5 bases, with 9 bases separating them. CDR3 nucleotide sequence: TGTGCCAGCAGCTCGGCAGGGGAAAACATTCAGTACTTC. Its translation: CASSSAGENIQYF.

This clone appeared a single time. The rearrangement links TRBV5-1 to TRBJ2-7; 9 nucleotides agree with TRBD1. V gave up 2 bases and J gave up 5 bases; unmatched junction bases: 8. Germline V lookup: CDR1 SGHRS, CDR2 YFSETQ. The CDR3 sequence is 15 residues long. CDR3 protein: CASSLTPGQGHEQYF. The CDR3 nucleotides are TGCGCCAGCAGCTTAACCCCGGGACAGGGCCACGAGCAGTACTTC.

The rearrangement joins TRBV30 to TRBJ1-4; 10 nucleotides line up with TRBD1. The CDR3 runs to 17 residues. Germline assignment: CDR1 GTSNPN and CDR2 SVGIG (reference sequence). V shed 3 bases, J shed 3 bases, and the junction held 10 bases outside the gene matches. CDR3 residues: CAWSSGTGVWSNEKLFF. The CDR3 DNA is TGTGCCTGGAGCTCCGGGACAGGGGTTTGGTCTAATGAAAAACTGTTTTTT.

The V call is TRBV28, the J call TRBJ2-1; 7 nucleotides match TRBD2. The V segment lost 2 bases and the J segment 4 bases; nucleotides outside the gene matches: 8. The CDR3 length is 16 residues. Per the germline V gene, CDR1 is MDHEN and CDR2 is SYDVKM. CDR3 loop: CASSLVAGAGYNEQFF. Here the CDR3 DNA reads TGTGCCAGCAGTTTAGTTGCGGGAGCGGGGTACAATGAGCAGTTCTTC.

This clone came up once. The CDR3 DNA sequence: TGCGCCAGCTCAAGAGGGTCGCCCTACGAGCAGTACTTC. Protein sequence: CASSRGSPYEQYF. This chain uses TRBV4-1 with TRBJ2-7, with a possible D match to TRBD2 (5 bases). There are 13 residues in the CDR3. Trimming took off 8 bases at V and 2 bases at J, with 13 bases between the two ends. The germline gives CDR1 MGHRA, CDR2 YSYEKL.